This is a list of T cell receptor beta chains from one sample in a study of cytomegalovirus exposure and HLA in healthy donors. Measured with immunoSEQ multiplex PCR; TCRdb has only the in-frame clones, and not every one. Of some 130,000 clones in the sample, over 70% are singletons; the top ten hold about 2.4%. Sequencing was done on a sample of PBMCs. The receptors derive from a woman in her fifties or sixties in good health and CMV-seropositive. The CDR3 runs from the conserved cysteine through the conserved F or W. The D gene is left open where the match is weak. Clone size is given for some rows only: seen once, a few or many times, or a class if the clone is expanded.

once	TRBD1	TRBV10-1	TRBJ2-3	CASGTGTAGTDTQYF	TGCGCCAGCGGCACGGGGACAGCCGGCACAGATACGCAGTATTTT
-	-	TRBV6-5	TRBJ2-3	CASSYRGRGTDTQYF	TGTGCCAGCAGTTATAGGGGCAGGGGAACAGATACGCAGTATTTT
-	TRBD1	TRBV6-5	TRBJ1-2	CASSPQGAGGYTF	TGTGCCAGCAGCCCCCAGGGGGCAGGGGGCTACACCTTC
-	TRBD1	TRBV12-5	TRBJ1-1	CASGLVGTGLNTEAFF	TGTGCTAGTGGTTTGGTAGGGACAGGGTTGAACACTGAAGCTTTCTTT
-	TRBD1	TRBV5-1	TRBJ1-2	CASSTGTGNYGYTF	TGCGCCAGCAGTACCGGGACAGGCAACTATGGCTACACCTTC
-	TRBD1	TRBV6-1	TRBJ1-5	CANSEFSGTGNQPQHF	TGTGCCAACAGTGAATTCTCCGGGACAGGGAATCAGCCCCAGCATTTT
-	-	TRBV7-3	TRBJ2-2	CASSPRGPGELFF	TGTGCCAGCAGCCCTCGAGGGCCCGGGGAGCTGTTTTTT
-	-	TRBV11-2	TRBJ2-7	CASSLELGHGPSYEQYF	TGTGCCAGCAGCTTAGAATTGGGGCATGGACCGAGCTACGAGCAGTACTTC
few	-	TRBV7-2	TRBJ2-2	CASSTNPMGLTGELFF	TGTGCCAGCAGCACCAACCCAATGGGGCTAACCGGGGAGCTGTTTTTT
-	TRBD1	TRBV2	TRBJ2-5	CASSAQGFQETQYF	TGTGCCAGCAGTGCACAGGGGTTCCAAGAGACCCAGTACTTC
few	-	TRBV7-8	TRBJ2-4	CASSLVESLAKNIQYF	TGTGCCAGCAGCTTAGTAGAGTCTCTAGCCAAAAACATTCAGTACTTC
once	-	TRBV18	TRBJ1-5	CASSPETGYQPQHF	TGTGCCAGCTCACCAGAGACAGGTTATCAGCCCCAGCATTTT
-	-	TRBV19	TRBJ1-2	CASFFWGGGGYTF	TGTGCCAGTTTCTTTTGGGGCGGCGGTGGCTACACCTTC
-	-	TRBV5-6	TRBJ1-2	CASSRTDSRLIPYGYTF	TGTGCCAGCAGTCGGACAGACTCTCGATTGATCCCCTATGGCTACACCTTC
-	-	TRBV5-4	TRBJ1-1	CASSLDVSGNTEAFF	TGTGCCAGCAGCTTGGATGTTTCAGGGAACACTGAAGCTTTCTTT
-	-	TRBV6-5	TRBJ2-5	CASRGTSPETQYF	TGTGCCAGCAGGGGGACTTCCCCGGAGACCCAGTACTTC
-	-	TRBV11-2	TRBJ1-3	CASSLEITGNTIYF	TGTGCCAGCAGCTTAGAAATCACTGGAAACACCATATATTTT
-	-	TRBV4-2	TRBJ2-5	CASSRHPEETQYF	TGTGCCAGCAGCCGACACCCCGAGGAGACCCAGTACTTC
-	-	TRBV28	TRBJ1-5	CATAGQGYNQPQHF	TGTGCCACCGCGGGGCAGGGTTACAATCAGCCCCAGCATTTT
few	-	TRBV21-1	TRBJ1-2	CASSRRTGDYGYTF	TGTGCCAGCAGCAGGCGGACAGGGGACTATGGCTACACCTTC
-	TRBD1	TRBV7-3	TRBJ2-1	CASSLRTGQGSREQFF	TGTGCCAGCAGCTTAAGAACGGGACAGGGTTCTAGGGAGCAGTTCTTC
few	-	TRBV7-2	TRBJ2-7	CASSSRRAYEQYF	TGTGCCAGCAGCTCCCGGCGGGCCTACGAGCAGTACTTC
few	TRBD2	TRBV15	TRBJ2-5	CATAKASGGDQETQYF	TGTGCCACCGCGAAGGCTAGCGGGGGAGATCAAGAGACCCAGTACTTC
-	-	TRBV20-1	TRBJ1-2	CSAQQNYGYTF	TGCAGTGCACAGCAGAACTATGGCTACACCTTC
few	TRBD2	TRBV7-3	TRBJ2-5	CASSLGLAEVQETQYF	TGTGCCAGCAGCTTGGGACTAGCGGAAGTTCAAGAGACCCAGTACTTC
-	TRBD2	TRBV9	TRBJ2-5	CASSVAGGRRLETQYF	TGTGCCAGCAGCGTAGCGGGGGGAAGGAGACTGGAGACCCAGTACTTC
-	TRBD2	TRBV18	TRBJ2-7	CASSPPAGAILEQYF	TGTGCCAGCTCACCACCGGCGGGAGCTATCTTGGAGCAGTACTTC
-	TRBD1	TRBV29-1	TRBJ1-2	CSVDVSETGDNYGYTF	TGCAGCGTTGATGTTTCCGAGACAGGGGATAACTATGGCTACACCTTC
-	TRBD2	TRBV6-5	TRBJ2-2	CASSGTSPGELFF	TGTGCCAGCAGCGGGACTAGTCCTGGGGAGCTGTTTTTT
few	-	TRBV10-3	TRBJ1-1	CAISESGGQVTEAFF	TGTGCCATCAGTGAGTCCGGGGGGCAGGTCACTGAAGCTTTCTTT
-	-	TRBV7-8	TRBJ1-5	CASSPYSYSNQPQHF	TGTGCCAGCAGCCCCTACAGCTATAGCAATCAGCCCCAGCATTTT
-	-	TRBV11-2	TRBJ2-3	CASSLDVSGAKYF	TGTGCCAGCAGCTTAGATGTTAGCGGTGCTAAGTATTTT
-	-	TRBV27	TRBJ2-7	CASRPRQGGGEQYF	TGTGCCAGCAGACCCCGCCAGGGGGGTGGCGAGCAGTACTTC
-	-	TRBV27	TRBJ1-2	CASSQLGTSPNYGYTF	TGTGCCAGCAGTCAACTAGGGACATCTCCAAACTATGGCTACACCTTC
-	TRBD1	TRBV6-1	TRBJ1-1	CASSEERGLKAFF	TGTGCCAGCAGTGAAGAAAGGGGGCTTAAGGCTTTCTTT
-	TRBD1	TRBV5-4	TRBJ1-1	CASRLTGSNTEAFF	TGTGCCAGCAGGTTGACAGGGTCGAACACTGAAGCTTTCTTT
few	TRBD2	TRBV6-5	TRBJ2-5	CASTGLAKGETQYF	TGTGCCAGCACCGGACTAGCAAAGGGAGAGACCCAGTACTTC
-	-	TRBV13	TRBJ1-2	CASSLGSVLNYGYTF	TGTGCCAGCAGCTTAGGGTCGGTGCTTAACTATGGCTACACCTTC
-	TRBD2	TRBV4-1	TRBJ2-1	CASSPTSGGAGEQFF	TGCGCCAGCAGCCCTACTAGCGGGGGGGCGGGCGAGCAGTTCTTC
-	-	TRBV7-2	TRBJ1-2	CASSMLQAETDGYTF	TGTGCCAGCAGCATGCTACAAGCCGAAACAGATGGCTACACCTTC
-	-	TRBV6-6	TRBJ1-5	CASSPGDLRQPQHF	TGTGCCAGCAGCCCAGGGGATTTACGTCAGCCCCAGCATTTT
-	-	TRBV6-6	TRBJ1-5	CASSYTGQHSNQPQHF	TGTGCCAGCAGCTATACGGGACAACATAGCAATCAGCCCCAGCATTTT
-	-	TRBV7-9	TRBJ1-1	CASSLVSGRNTEAFF	TGTGCCAGCAGCTTAGTATCTGGGAGGAACACTGAAGCTTTCTTT
-	TRBD1	TRBV5-1	TRBJ2-5	CASSLEGGSFKEQYF	TGCGCCAGCAGCTTGGAAGGGGGCTCCTTTAAAGAGCAGTACTTC
-	-	TRBV5-4	TRBJ2-7	CASRPGASYEQYF	TGTGCCAGCAGGCCCGGAGCCTCCTACGAGCAGTACTTC
few	TRBD1	TRBV6-1	TRBJ1-2	CASEGQGNGYTF	TGTGCCAGCGAAGGACAGGGGAACGGCTACACCTTC